This T cell receptor (beta chain) stems from a study of OX40 agonist ivuxolimab in advanced cancers. For the wider study: Ivuxolimab was an agonistic, fully human IgG2 monoclonal antibody directed against OX40 (CD134), a costimulatory receptor. Intravenous ivuxolimab was administered to patients every 2 weeks at six dose levels: 0.01, 0.1, 0.3, 1.5, 3 and 10 mg/kg. Partial responses were achieved by three dose-escalation patients, of whom one had hepatocellular carcinoma and two had cutaneous melanoma. Patients were allowed to have had prior anti-PD-1, anti-PD-L1 or anti-CTLA-4 therapy, and approximately 43% of the dose-escalation patients had previously received checkpoint inhibitors. Of the roughly 53 patients in dose escalation, some 20 had hepatocellular carcinoma, about 15 had melanoma, 9 had renal cell carcinoma and 9 had head and neck cancer. The paper describes the monotherapy dose-escalation part (N ≈ 49 patients) of the phase I trial of ivuxolimab. Peripheral TCRbeta sequencing aimed to test whether ivuxolimab altered TCR sequence diversity and caused clonal T-cell expansion. A male proportion of roughly 85% and a mean age of about 60 years, ranging from about 23 to 90, were recorded for the dose-escalation cohort.

The trial excluded patients who had a history of autoimmune disease or were on systemic immunosuppression. Peripheral blood for TCR sequencing was collected from all dose cohorts at baseline, on cycle 4 day 1, and on cycle 7 day 1. The samples were taken from a phase I, first-in-human, multicenter, open-label dose-escalation trial of ivuxolimab. The trial enrolled adults with locally advanced or metastatic head and neck squamous cell, hepatocellular, melanoma or renal cell carcinoma. Before TCR sequencing, CD4+ T cells and CD8+ T cells from peripheral blood were sorted into separate populations. For sequencing of the TCRbeta CDR3 region, genomic DNA was extracted from the sorted cells. TCRbeta CDR3 regions were sequenced using the immunoSEQ Assay. TCRdb retrieved this table from immuneACCESS and kept in-frame rearrangements only. Not all clones are present; in checked studies, unresolved V genes account for under half, and no reason is known for the remainder. For this sample the table gives 50,000 to 65,000 clones, of which about nine tenths were detected only once. The ten biggest clones cover around 25% of the sample.

What the work shows at the level of the full study, not this receptor alone: At doses of 0.1 to 3.0 mg/kg, clonal expansion of both CD4+ and CD8+ blood T cells was observed from baseline to week 6. Low levels of normalized T-cell clonal expansion were also shown by some nonresponding patients. Which antigens the clonally expanded peripheral T cells were specific for was not determined. Partial responders in the 0.1-3.0 mg/kg groups had among the lowest normalized peripheral clonal expansion, especially among CD8+ T cells. After ivuxolimab, more expanded clones were found on average in CD8+ T cells than in CD4+ T cells.

This clone has only a few counts. What antigen it recognizes has not been identified. No base qualities exist here, and no much larger clone lies one base off it. The germline V gene encodes CDR1 MDHEN and CDR2 SYDVKM. The CDR3 has 12 amino acids, counting the end cysteine and phenylalanine. The kept DNA is CDR3 alone, 36 bases in frame from the first base. V drops 6 bases and J drops 6 bases, leaving 12 bases in between. Recombination connected TRBV28 to TRBJ2-7; no confident D gene assignment can be made. The sample was CD4+ or CD8+ T cells sorted from blood, taken in a trial of the OX40 agonist ivuxolimab. This clonotype originated in an adult with an advanced solid tumor such as melanoma, head and neck, liver or kidney cancer. CDR3 loop: CASRSPGLEQYF. At the DNA level, the sequence is TGTGCCAGCAGGTCCCCTGGTCTCGAGCAGTACTTC.